This T cell receptor (beta chain) was identified during a study of early T cells in non-severe SARS-CoV-2 infection. At the level of the study: The chains were unpaired, and the sequenced material was bulk RNA from unsorted whole blood.

Individual cDNA molecules each received unique molecular identifiers attached to them. Each CDR3 protein is one row after TCRdb ran MiXCR on the 5' RACE reads. The data contain about 55,000 distinct CDR3 sequences, under 15% of them singletons. CDR3 length equals 17 residues. The V gene's germline CDR1 is MNHNS and CDR2 SASEGT. Unmatched junction bases numbered 11, after V lost 8 bases and J lost 1 base. A word on this clonotype: The target antigen is unknown.

Study-level points and caveats: There was a bias toward anti-spike CD8 responses in VDJdb matching, which missed private and CD4 specificities.

The chain uses TRBV6-1 and TRBJ1-5, with 10 bases lining up with TRBD1. This receptor was taken from an adult who was a healthcare worker with PCR-confirmed SARS-CoV-2 infection or an uninfected control (not recorded which). The specimen was whole blood, collected at baseline. CDR3 in amino acids: CASGGIRDRGSNQPQHF. DNA for the CDR3: TGTGCCAGCGGGGGGATCCGGGACAGGGGAAGCAATCAGCCCCAGCATTTT.